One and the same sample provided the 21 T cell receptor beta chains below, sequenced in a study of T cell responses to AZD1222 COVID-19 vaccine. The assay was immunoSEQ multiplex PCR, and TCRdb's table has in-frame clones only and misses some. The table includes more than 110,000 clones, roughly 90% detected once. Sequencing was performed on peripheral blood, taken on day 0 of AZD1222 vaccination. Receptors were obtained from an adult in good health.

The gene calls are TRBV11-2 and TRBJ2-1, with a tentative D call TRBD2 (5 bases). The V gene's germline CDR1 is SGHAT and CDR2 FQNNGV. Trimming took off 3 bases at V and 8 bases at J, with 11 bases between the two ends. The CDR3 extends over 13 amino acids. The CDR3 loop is CASSFGGSDEQFF. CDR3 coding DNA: TGTGCCAGCAGCTTCGGAGGTAGCGATGAGCAGTTCTTC.

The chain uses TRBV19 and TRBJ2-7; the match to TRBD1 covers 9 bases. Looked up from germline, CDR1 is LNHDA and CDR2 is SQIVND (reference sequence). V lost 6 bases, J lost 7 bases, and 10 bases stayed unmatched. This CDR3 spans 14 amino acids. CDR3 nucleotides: TGTGCCAGTAGCCTGGGACAGGGAAACTCGGAGCAGTACTTC. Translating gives CASSLGQGNSEQYF. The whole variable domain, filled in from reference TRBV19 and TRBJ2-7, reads DGGITQSPKYLFRKEGQNVTLSCEQNLNHDAMYWYRQDPGQGLRLIYYSQIVNDFQKGDIAEGYSVSREKKESFPLTVTSAQKNPTAFYLCASSLGQGNSEQYFGPGTRLTVT.

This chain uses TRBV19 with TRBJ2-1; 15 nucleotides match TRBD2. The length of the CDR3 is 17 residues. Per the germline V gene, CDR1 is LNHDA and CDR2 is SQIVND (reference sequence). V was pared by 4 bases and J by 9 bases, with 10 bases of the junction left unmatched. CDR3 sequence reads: CASSTSPGLAGGGEQFF. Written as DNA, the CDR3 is TGTGCCAGTAGTACCTCCCCGGGACTAGCGGGAGGCGGTGAGCAGTTCTTC.

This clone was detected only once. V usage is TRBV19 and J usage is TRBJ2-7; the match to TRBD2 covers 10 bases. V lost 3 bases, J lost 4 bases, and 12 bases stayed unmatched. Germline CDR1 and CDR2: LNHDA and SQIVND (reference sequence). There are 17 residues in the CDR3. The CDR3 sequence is CASSMDSGLAGAYEQYF. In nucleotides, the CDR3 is TGTGCCAGTAGTATGGATTCGGGGCTAGCGGGAGCTTACGAGCAGTACTTC. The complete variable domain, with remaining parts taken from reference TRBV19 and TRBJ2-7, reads DGGITQSPKYLFRKEGQNVTLSCEQNLNHDAMYWYRQDPGQGLRLIYYSQIVNDFQKGDIAEGYSVSREKKESFPLTVTSAQKNPTAFYLCASSMDSGLAGAYEQYFGPGTRLTVT.

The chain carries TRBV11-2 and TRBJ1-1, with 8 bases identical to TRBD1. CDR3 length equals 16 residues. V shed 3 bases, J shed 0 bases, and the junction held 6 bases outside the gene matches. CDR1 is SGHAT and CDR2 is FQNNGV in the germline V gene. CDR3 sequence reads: CASSFYRGTMNTEAFF. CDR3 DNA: TGTGCCAGCAGCTTTTACAGGGGGACCATGAACACTGAAGCTTTCTTT.

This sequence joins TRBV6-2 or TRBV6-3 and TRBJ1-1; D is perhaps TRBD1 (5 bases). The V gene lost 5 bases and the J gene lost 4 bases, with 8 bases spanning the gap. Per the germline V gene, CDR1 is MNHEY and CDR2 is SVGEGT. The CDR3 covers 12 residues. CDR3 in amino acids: CASSHRGTEAFF. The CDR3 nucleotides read TGTGCCAGCAGTCATAGGGGCACTGAAGCTTTCTTT.

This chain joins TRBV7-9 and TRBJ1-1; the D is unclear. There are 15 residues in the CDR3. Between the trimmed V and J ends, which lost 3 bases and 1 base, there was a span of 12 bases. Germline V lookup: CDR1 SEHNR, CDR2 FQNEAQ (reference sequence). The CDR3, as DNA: TGTGCCAGCAGCTTCCCAGGACCCAGGAACACTGAAGCTTTCTTT. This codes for CASSFPGPRNTEAFF.

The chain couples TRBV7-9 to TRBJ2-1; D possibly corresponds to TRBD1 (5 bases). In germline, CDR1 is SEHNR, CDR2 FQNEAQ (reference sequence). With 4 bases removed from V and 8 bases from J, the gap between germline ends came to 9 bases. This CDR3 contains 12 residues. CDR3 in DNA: TGTGCCAGCAGCTCGACAGTAGATGAGCAGTTCTTC. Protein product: CASSSTVDEQFF.

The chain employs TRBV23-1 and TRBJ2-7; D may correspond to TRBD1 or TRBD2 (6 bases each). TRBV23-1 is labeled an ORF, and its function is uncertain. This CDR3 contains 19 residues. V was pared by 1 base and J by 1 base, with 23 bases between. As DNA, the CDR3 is TGCGCCAGCAGTCAATATTCCGGCCGGGGGCGGGGACCTTCCTACGAGCAGTACTTC. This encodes CASSQYSGRGRGPSYEQYF.

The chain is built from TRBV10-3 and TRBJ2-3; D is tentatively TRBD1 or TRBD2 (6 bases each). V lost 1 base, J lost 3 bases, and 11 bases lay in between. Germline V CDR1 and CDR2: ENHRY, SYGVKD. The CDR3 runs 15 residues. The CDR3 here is CAISELGGGTDTQYF. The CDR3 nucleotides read TGTGCCATCAGTGAGTTAGGGGGAGGAACAGATACGCAGTATTTT.

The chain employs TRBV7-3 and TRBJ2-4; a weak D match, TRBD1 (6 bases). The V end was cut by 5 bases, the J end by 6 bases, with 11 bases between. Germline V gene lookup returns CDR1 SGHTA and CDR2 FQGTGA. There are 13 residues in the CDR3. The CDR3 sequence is CASSGMTGNIQYF. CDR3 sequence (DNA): TGTGCCAGCAGCGGGATGACAGGAAACATTCAGTACTTC.

The CDR3 DNA is TGTGCCAGCGGGACGACAACCCAGACCGGGGAGCTGTTTTTT. Translation: CASGTTTQTGELFF. The V gene is TRBV7-9, the J gene TRBJ2-2, with D tentatively TRBD1 or TRBD2 (5 bases each). The germline V gene encodes CDR1 SEHNR and CDR2 FQNEAQ (reference sequence). With 8 bases removed from V and 5 bases from J, the gap between germline ends came to 15 bases. The CDR3 consists of 14 residues.

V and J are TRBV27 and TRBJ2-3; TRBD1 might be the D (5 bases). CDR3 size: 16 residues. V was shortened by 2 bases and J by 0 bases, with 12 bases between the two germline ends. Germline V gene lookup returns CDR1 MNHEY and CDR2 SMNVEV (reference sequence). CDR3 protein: CASSLQGWSSTDTQYF. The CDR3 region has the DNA TGTGCCAGCAGTTTACAGGGATGGTCTAGCACAGATACGCAGTATTTT.

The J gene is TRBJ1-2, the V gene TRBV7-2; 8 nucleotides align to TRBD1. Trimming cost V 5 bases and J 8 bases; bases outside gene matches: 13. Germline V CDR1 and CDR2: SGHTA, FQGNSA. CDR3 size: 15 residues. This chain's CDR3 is CASSPLATGVNGYTF. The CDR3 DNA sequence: TGTGCCAGCAGCCCCCTCGCGACAGGGGTTAACGGCTACACCTTC.

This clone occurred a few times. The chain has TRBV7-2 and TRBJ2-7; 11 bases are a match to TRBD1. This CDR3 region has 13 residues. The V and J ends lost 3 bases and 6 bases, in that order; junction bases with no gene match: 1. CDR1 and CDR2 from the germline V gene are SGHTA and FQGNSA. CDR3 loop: CASSFGQGAEQYF. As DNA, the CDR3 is TGTGCCAGCAGCTTTGGACAGGGGGCCGAGCAGTACTTC.

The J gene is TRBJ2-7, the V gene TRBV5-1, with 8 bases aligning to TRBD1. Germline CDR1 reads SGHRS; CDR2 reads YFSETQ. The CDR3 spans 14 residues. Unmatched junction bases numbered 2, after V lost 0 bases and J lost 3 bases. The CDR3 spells CASSLATGVYEQYF. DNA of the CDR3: TGCGCCAGCAGCTTGGCGACAGGGGTCTACGAGCAGTACTTC.

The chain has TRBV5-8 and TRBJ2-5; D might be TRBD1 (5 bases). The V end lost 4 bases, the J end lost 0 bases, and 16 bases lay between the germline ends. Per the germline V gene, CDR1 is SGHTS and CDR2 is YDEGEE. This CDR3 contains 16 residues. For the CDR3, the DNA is TGTGCCAGCAGCCCAACAGGACAAGGGTACCAAGAGACCCAGTACTTC. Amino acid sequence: CASSPTGQGYQETQYF.

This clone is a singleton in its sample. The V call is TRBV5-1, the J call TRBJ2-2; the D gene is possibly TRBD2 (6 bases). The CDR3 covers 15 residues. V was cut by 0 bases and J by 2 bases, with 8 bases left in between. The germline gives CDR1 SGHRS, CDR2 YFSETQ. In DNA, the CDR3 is TGCGCCAGCAGCTTGGGCGGGGTAAACACCGGGGAGCTGTTTTTT. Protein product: CASSLGGVNTGELFF.

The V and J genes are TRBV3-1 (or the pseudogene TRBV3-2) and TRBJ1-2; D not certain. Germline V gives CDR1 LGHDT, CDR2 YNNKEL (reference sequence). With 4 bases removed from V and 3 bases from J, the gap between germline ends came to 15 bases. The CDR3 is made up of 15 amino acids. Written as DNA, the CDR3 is TGTGCCAGCAGCCCAAGATCGGTTGGTGACTATGGCTACACCTTC. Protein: CASSPRSVGDYGYTF.

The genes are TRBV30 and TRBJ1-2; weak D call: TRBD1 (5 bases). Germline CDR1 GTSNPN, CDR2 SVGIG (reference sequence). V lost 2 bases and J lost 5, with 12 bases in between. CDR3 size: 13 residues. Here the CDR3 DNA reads TGTGCCTGGAGTAGCAGGGCCCCGTATGGCTACACCTTC. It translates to CAWSSRAPYGYTF.

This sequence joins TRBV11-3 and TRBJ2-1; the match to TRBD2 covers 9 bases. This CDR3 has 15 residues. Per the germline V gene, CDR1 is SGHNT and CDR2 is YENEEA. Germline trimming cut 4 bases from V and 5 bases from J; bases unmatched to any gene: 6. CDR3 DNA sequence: TGTGCCAGCAGCTCTGGACTAGCGTCCGACAATGAGCAGTTCTTC. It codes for CASSSGLASDNEQFF.